Detailed here is one T cell receptor beta chain. Authors' analysis steps: Researchers report that nucleated cell counts were estimated from reference gene primer amplification. Sequencing used immunoSEQ multiplex PCR; TCRdb keeps in-frame clones, though not all of them. That table furnishes V, J and clone size, whereas the DNA furnished D and trimming. In the table there are about 26,000 clones, around 93% of which are singletons. This CDR3 contains 19 residues. V shed 6 bases, J shed 4 bases, and the junction held 17 bases outside the gene matches. Germline CDR1 reads MNHEY; CDR2 reads SMNVEV (reference sequence). The data originate from a study of blood T cell repertoires in COVID-19. About the research overall: COVID-19 samples from acute and convalescent phases originated in the United States, Italy and Spain. The analysed material was cDNA or gDNA that came from T cells, B-cell-depleted T cells, or PBMCs.

This chain joins TRBV27 and TRBJ1-6; 8 positions match TRBD1. Sequencing input: peripheral blood. The TCR was taken from a human donor in a cohort sampled during active COVID-19. The CDR3 spells CASRTQGFGTGAYNSPLHF. The CDR3 DNA is TGTGCCAGCAGAACGCAGGGCTTTGGGACAGGTGCTTATAATTCACCCCTCCACTTT.